In its sample, the clone carrying this T cell receptor (beta chain) was seen many times. The antigen is not known. The record originates from a study of T-cell reconstitution after alpha-beta-depleted transplantation in children. General observations from the study: Reportedly, only several hundred clones from non-depleted graft cells drove alpha-beta T-cell counts at about two months. Surviving recipient T cells and thymic progenitors underlay high day-60 TCRbeta diversity in some patients.

CDR1 is DFQATT and CDR2 is SNEGSKA in the germline V gene (reference sequence). The germline V and J ends were trimmed by 0 bases and 4 bases, with 10 bases remaining between them. The CDR3 is made up of 14 amino acids. Unique molecular identifiers were used to barcode this TCRbeta library. Each CDR3 protein is one row after TCRdb ran MiXCR on the PCR reads. The data show about 300,000 distinct CDR3 sequences, around 10% seen once. The sequencing here drew on PBMCs, taken before TCRalphabeta/CD19-depleted stem cell transplant. The source of this sequence is a boy less than two years old with acute myeloid leukemia, due to receive a stem cell transplant. This chain joins TRBV20-1 and TRBJ2-1; D is unresolved. The CDR3 loop is CSARDRGFYNEQFF. The DNA of the CDR3 is TGCAGTGCTAGAGATCGAGGATTTTACAATGAGCAGTTCTTC.